A single TCR beta chain is shown here with its context. Its antigen remains unknown. The investigators split CD4+ cells into a CD45RA+ naive subset and a CD45RA-negative memory subset. This entry is derived from a study of shared clonotypes between healthy human individuals. This CDR3 is built from 15 residues. V lost 4 bases and J 3 bases, leaving 13 bases between the germline ends. Germline V lookup: CDR1 MNHNY, CDR2 SVGAGI (reference sequence). Once extracted for a subset, genomic DNA was divided evenly among several immunoSEQ plates. TCRdb's copy holds only in-frame clones and misses some; the assay was immunoSEQ multiplex PCR. The data contain roughly 2,500,000 clones, approximately 94% of them singletons. Regarding the study as a whole: Rarefaction exposed incomplete sorted-subset sequencing despite large depth. Few donors limited the genetic and exposure-history diversity represented.

The sequence was collected from a man in his late teens or twenties in good health. Some clones in this sample may be carry-over from other donors' samples. The sequencing sample was made of naive CD4+ T cells from PBMCs. This sample's subset: CD45RA+ positively selected. V usage is TRBV6-6 and J usage is TRBJ1-5, with D unclear. The CDR3 sequence is CASSSRRNSNQPQHF. CDR3 bases: TGTGCCAGCAGTTCCCGGAGGAACTCCAATCAGCCCCAGCATTTT.